The 5 T cell receptor beta chains presented below share a single source sample, sequenced in a study of blood T cell repertoires in COVID-19. Sequencing used immunoSEQ multiplex PCR; TCRdb keeps in-frame clones, though not all of them. The data contain 73,000 or so clones, 80% to 85% of them singletons. The specimen sequenced was peripheral blood. The receptors stem from an older woman with acute or convalescent COVID-19.

This clone appeared a few times. In nucleotides, the CDR3 is TGTGCCAGCAGCCACGGAGGGCGGGGGGGCCAAGATACGCAGTATTTT. Amino acid sequence: CASSHGGRGGQDTQYF. This chain joins TRBV9 and TRBJ2-3, with 9 bases matching TRBD2. Germline lookup yields CDR1 SGDLS and CDR2 YYNGEE. The CDR3 covers 16 residues. With V trimmed by 4 bases and J by 5 bases, 11 bases remained unmatched.

This clone was detected a few times. This chain joins TRBV18 and TRBJ1-3; D is perhaps TRBD1 (6 bases). The germline V gene encodes CDR1 KGHSH and CDR2 LQKENI. There are 16 residues in the CDR3. The V end was cut by 3 bases, the J end by 0 bases, with 12 bases between. CDR3 in amino acids: CASSPTDSSSGNTIYF. CDR3 DNA sequence: TGTGCCAGCTCACCGACGGACAGTTCCTCTGGAAACACCATATATTTT.

To note about this clone: Other DNA variants within this sample encode the same CDR3. The rearrangement uses TRBV19 and TRBJ1-2; 10 bases fit TRBD1. CDR3 length equals 13 residues. Per germline, CDR1 LNHDA and CDR2 SQIVND (reference sequence). Germline trimming cut 11 bases from V and 7 bases from J; bases unmatched to any gene: 10. Here the CDR3 DNA reads TGTGCCTCCTCCGACAGGGGGCGCCGTGGCTACACCTTC. Translating it yields CASSDRGRRGYTF.

The genes are TRBV18 and TRBJ1-1, with D perhaps TRBD1 (6 bases). This CDR3 is built from 15 residues. The V and J ends lost 3 bases and 1 base respectively, with 12 bases between them. Germline V gene lookup returns CDR1 KGHSH and CDR2 LQKENI. This chain's CDR3 is CASSPPTGKNTEAFF. In nucleotides, the CDR3 is TGTGCCAGCTCACCTCCGACAGGCAAGAACACTGAAGCTTTCTTT.

This chain connects TRBV19 to TRBJ1-2; D is uncertain. Trimming removed 5 bases at V and 2 bases at J, with 9 bases between. Per germline, CDR1 LNHDA and CDR2 SQIVND (reference sequence). This CDR3 contains 13 residues. This CDR3 is CASSPGINYGYTF. As DNA, the CDR3 is TGTGCCAGTAGTCCCGGTATCAACTATGGCTACACCTTC.